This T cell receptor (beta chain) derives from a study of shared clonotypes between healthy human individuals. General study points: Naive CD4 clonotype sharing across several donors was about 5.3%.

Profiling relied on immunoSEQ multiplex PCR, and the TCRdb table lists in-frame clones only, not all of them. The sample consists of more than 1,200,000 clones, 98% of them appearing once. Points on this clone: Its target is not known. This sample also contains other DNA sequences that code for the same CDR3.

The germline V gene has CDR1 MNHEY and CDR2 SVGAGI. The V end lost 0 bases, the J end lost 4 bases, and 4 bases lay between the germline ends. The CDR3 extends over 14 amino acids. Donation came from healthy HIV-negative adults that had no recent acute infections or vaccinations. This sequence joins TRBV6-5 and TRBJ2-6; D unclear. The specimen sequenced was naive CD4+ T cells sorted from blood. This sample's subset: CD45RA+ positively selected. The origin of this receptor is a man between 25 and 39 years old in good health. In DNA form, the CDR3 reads TGTGCCAGCAGTTACTCGTCAGGGGCCAACGTCCTGACTTTC. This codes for CASSYSSGANVLTF.